The 27 T cell receptor beta chains given below trace back to one sample, sequenced in a study of T cell clonality in common variable immunodeficiency. Generated by immunoSEQ multiplex PCR, the TCRdb table keeps only in-frame clones and is missing some. The sample yields tens of thousands of clones, without any singletons. The specimen was peripheral blood mononuclear cells. The receptors were sampled from a person between 18 and 75 years old in good health.

Many counts were recorded for this clone. The missing CDR3 end, 3 residues past where the read stops, is filled in from the germline J gene. The chain couples TRBV20-1 to TRBJ2-7, with TRBD2 matching over 7 bases. Germline V gene data show CDR1 as DFQATT and CDR2 as SNEGSKA (reference sequence). The CDR3 runs to 16 residues. The V gene end was trimmed by 5 bases and the J gene end by 0 bases; junction bases not matched to a gene: 13. The part of the CDR3 DNA that was read is TGCAGTGCTCCCCCCAAAGCGGGGCCGAGCTCCTACGAG. Its protein is CSAPPKAGPSSYE. The entire CDR3 is CSAPPKAGPSSYEQYF.

With respect to this clone: The CDR3 end falls 3 residues outside the read, so it is completed with the germline J gene. J is TRBJ1-2 and V is TRBV19; the match to TRBD1 covers 8 bases. There are 15 residues in the CDR3. Germline assignment: CDR1 LNHDA and CDR2 SQIVND (reference sequence). The J segment lost 2 bases and the V segment lost 6 bases, leaving 8 bases of the junction unmatched. The CDR3 region is CASRTMGQANYGYTF. Incomplete CDR3 DNA: TGTGCCAGTAGGACGATGGGACAGGCGAACTATGGC.

This clone was found many times. The DNA ends 3 residues before the CDR3 does, and the rest of the CDR3 is filled in from the germline J gene. The rearrangement joins TRBV18 to TRBJ1-2, with no clear D. This CDR3 region has 15 residues. Germline V gene lookup returns CDR1 KGHSH and CDR2 LQKENI. Deletions cut 0 bases from V and 3 bases from J, with 11 bases between. The CDR3 region is CASSPPGPGDYGYTF. The covered CDR3 bases are TGTGCCAGCTCACCACCGGGTCCAGGAGACTATGGC.

This clone appeared many times. The CDR3 loop is CASSPALGRPFYGYTF. The CDR3 DNA, read in part, is TGTGCCAGCTCACCAGCATTAGGCAGGCCGTTCTATGGC. The chain has TRBV18 and TRBJ1-2, with D hard to call. The CDR3 goes on 3 residues after the read ends, and that part is filled in from the germline J gene. With 2 bases removed from V and 4 bases from J, the gap between germline ends came to 17 bases. The germline gives CDR1 KGHSH, CDR2 LQKENI. The CDR3 has 16 residues.

Many counts were recorded for this clone. The observed sequence ends 3 residues before the CDR3 terminus, with the missing tail filled in from the germline J gene. This chain links TRBV5-1 with TRBJ2-2; 11 bases match TRBD2. The germline V gene encodes CDR1 SGHRS and CDR2 YFSETQ. The CDR3 runs 16 residues. The V and J ends lost 2 bases and 7 bases, in that order; junction bases with no gene match: 7. The CDR3 is CASSFLAGGLIGELFF. The CDR3 DNA, read in part, is TGCGCCAGCAGCTTTCTAGCGGGAGGTCTGATCGGGGAG.

This clone was seen many times. The read finishes 3 residues shy of the CDR3 end, and the germline J gene is used to complete it. V gene TRBV19 combines with J gene TRBJ1-1, with 7 bases that match TRBD1. CDR1 is LNHDA, CDR2 SQIVND, per germline (reference sequence). The CDR3 is made up of 14 amino acids. V lost 3 bases to trimming and J lost 5 bases; unmatched junction nucleotides: 6. The sequenced part of the CDR3 DNA is TGTGCCAGTAGTATTGGGCAGGGGGATACTGAA. It specifies CASSIGQGDTE. The full CDR3 is CASSIGQGDTEAFF.

This clone was recorded at least ten times. The CDR3 end is not reached by the read, which stops 3 residues before it; the germline J gene fills it in. The chain carries TRBV10-3 and TRBJ2-1; 9 nucleotides align to TRBD1. V lost 3 bases and J lost 3; bases outside the gene matches: 3. Germline V gene data show CDR1 as ENHRY and CDR2 as SYGVKD. This CDR3 is 15 amino acids long. The part of the CDR3 DNA that was read is TGTGCCATCAGTGAAGACAGGGGGGGCTACAATGAG. This gives the protein CAISEDRGGYNE. The whole CDR3 region reads CAISEDRGGYNEQFF.

This clone was counted many times. The read ends 3 residues early relative to the CDR3; the germline J gene fills the gap. The chain recombines TRBV7-8 with TRBJ1-2, with 8 bases matching TRBD1. Looked up from germline, CDR1 is SGHVS and CDR2 is FQNEAQ. The length of the CDR3 is 15 residues. J gave up 4 bases and V 5 bases, and 9 bases lay outside the gene matches. The CDR3 loop reads CASSPRDRTIYGYTF. CDR3 DNA, as far as it was read: TGTGCCAGCAGCCCCCGGGACAGGACTATCTATGGC.

This clone was seen repeatedly, ten times or more. The observed sequence ends 3 residues before the CDR3 terminus, with the missing tail filled in from the germline J gene. The rearrangement uses TRBV5-1 and TRBJ2-5, with TRBD2 matching 11 bases. The germline gives CDR1 SGHRS, CDR2 YFSETQ. The CDR3 sequence is 16 residues long. V gave up 4 bases and J gave up 1 base; unmatched junction bases: 6. The sequenced part of the CDR3 DNA is TGCGCCAGCAGCCCTAATAGCGGGAGGGCCCAAGAGACC. Its translation: CASSPNSGRAQET. The full CDR3 sequence reads CASSPNSGRAQETQYF.

This clone appeared many times. The read comes to an end 3 residues before the CDR3 does, leaving the germline J gene to fill in the end. V gene TRBV18 combines with J gene TRBJ1-1, with D maybe TRBD1 (6 bases). V dropped 4 bases and J dropped 1 base, with 13 bases sitting between them. The germline V gene has CDR1 KGHSH and CDR2 LQKENI. This CDR3 contains 15 residues. The CDR3 DNA, read in part, is TGTGCCAGCTCACAACAGGGAGGGGCGAACACTGAA. Translation: CASSQQGGANTE. The full CDR3 protein is CASSQQGGANTEAFF.

This clone came up many times. The CDR3 goes on 3 residues after the read ends, and that part is filled in from the germline J gene. The rearrangement links TRBV3-1 (or the pseudogene TRBV3-2) to TRBJ1-1, with 8 bases identical to TRBD1. In germline, CDR1 is LGHDT, CDR2 YNNKEL (reference sequence). V dropped 1 base and J dropped 2; count of bases not matched to a gene: 3. The CDR3 consists of 15 residues. CDR3 in amino acids: CASSQGSGGNTEAFF. The CDR3 DNA, read in part, is TGTGCCAGCAGCCAAGGTTCAGGGGGCAACACTGAA.

This clone appeared many times. CDR3 region: CASSLRGDYNSPLHF. The part of the CDR3 DNA that was read is TGTGCCAGCAGCTTGCGGGGGGATTATAATTCACCC. The rearrangement links TRBV5-6 to TRBJ1-6, with D perhaps TRBD1 (5 bases). The CDR3 end is not reached by the read, which stops 3 residues before it; the germline J gene fills it in. CDR1 and CDR2 from the germline V gene are SGHDT and YYEEEE. Trimming left V 1 base short and J 4 bases short, with 9 bases between. The CDR3 totals 15 residues.

This clone has at least ten counts. The read terminates 3 residues ahead of where the CDR3 ends, so the germline J gene completes it. The V and J genes are TRBV6-2 or TRBV6-3 and TRBJ2-1; no reliable D call. Germline CDR1 and CDR2: MNHEY and SVGEGT. This CDR3 is built from 14 residues. V lost 2 bases, J lost 6 bases, and 11 bases lay in between. CDR3 DNA (partial): TGTGCCAGCAGTTACCTTAACAGTTTCAATGAG. Translation: CASSYLNSFNE. The entire CDR3 protein is CASSYLNSFNEQFF.

This clone was observed many times. CDR3 sequence reads: CSASPGMGEQYF. The part of the CDR3 DNA that was read is TGCAGTGCTAGTCCAGGGATGGGCGAG. The rearrangement links TRBV20-1 to TRBJ2-7, with a possible D match to TRBD1 (5 bases). The read stops 3 residues short of the end of the CDR3; the missing end is completed from the germline J gene. Germline-derived CDR1 and CDR2 are DFQATT and SNEGSKA (reference sequence). The CDR3 has 12 residues. V dropped 3 bases and J dropped 6 bases, with 12 bases sitting between them.

This clone showed up many times. Partial CDR3 DNA: TGCGCCAGCAGCCCGACGGGACAGGGAGGCTACGAG. This translates into CASSPTGQGGYE. In full, the CDR3 is CASSPTGQGGYEQYF. The chain couples TRBV5-1 to TRBJ2-7, with TRBD1 matching 9 bases. The DNA ends 3 residues before the CDR3 does, and the rest of the CDR3 is filled in from the germline J gene. CDR3 size: 15 residues. V trimming: 4 bases; J trimming: 3 bases; junction bases outside the gene matches: 8. Germline V gene sequence: CDR1 SGHRS, CDR2 YFSETQ.

Sample share makes this clone medium-sized. With the read ending 3 residues before the CDR3 end, the germline J gene is used to fill in that end. The rearrangement links TRBV6-2 or TRBV6-3 to TRBJ2-3; the match to TRBD2 covers 8 bases. V trimming: 5 bases; J trimming: 4 bases; junction bases outside the gene matches: 5. Germline CDR1 MNHEY, CDR2 SVGEGT. The CDR3 contains 14 residues. This CDR3 is CASSPTSEADTQYF. Incomplete CDR3 DNA: TGTGCCAGCAGTCCGACTAGCGAAGCAGATACG.

Comment on this clone: The read ends 3 residues before the CDR3 terminus; that terminus is restored from the germline J gene. The chain links TRBV7-6 to TRBJ1-3, with 8 positions matching TRBD1. After removal of 5 bases from V and 3 bases from J, the junction contained 3 bases not matched to a gene. Germline CDR1 SGHVS, CDR2 FNYEAQ. The CDR3 length is 14 residues. CDR3 bases read: TGTGCCAGCAGCACGGGGACAGGTGGAAACACC. It is translated as CASSTGTGGNT. The whole CDR3 reads CASSTGTGGNTIYF.

At least ten counts were recorded for this clone. Coverage ceases 3 residues before the CDR3 finishes, and the germline J gene fills in the end. The V and J genes are TRBV18 and TRBJ2-3; 8 bases are shared with TRBD1. The V segment lost 2 bases and the J segment 3 bases; nucleotides outside the gene matches: 16. CDR3 length: 19 residues. Germline CDR1 and CDR2: KGHSH and LQKENI. The DNA read from the CDR3 is TGTGCCAGCTCACCAGGAGTCGGGACAGGCATTGAAGGGACAGATACG. It specifies CASSPGVGTGIEGTDT. The whole CDR3 region reads CASSPGVGTGIEGTDTQYF. The whole variable domain, remainder taken from reference TRBV18 and TRBJ2-3, is NAGVMQNPRHLVRRRGQEARLRCSPMKGHSHVYWYRQLPEEGLKFMVYLQKENIIDESGMPKERFSAEFPKEGPSILRIQQVVRGDSAAYFCASSPGVGTGIEGTDTQYFGPGTRLTVL.

This clone has a count of ten or more. Read coverage stops 3 residues before the CDR3 terminus; the germline J gene supplies the remainder. The V gene is TRBV20-1, the J gene TRBJ1-2; 7 nucleotides line up with TRBD1. CDR1 and CDR2 from the germline V gene are DFQATT and SNEGSKA (reference sequence). J lost 7 bases, V lost 0 bases, and 11 bases had no gene match. CDR3 length: 15 amino acids. The CDR3 is CSARDERGGAGGYTF. Incomplete CDR3 DNA: TGCAGTGCTAGAGATGAGCGAGGGGGCGCAGGTGGC.

At least ten counts were recorded for this clone. The read is 3 residues too short to cover the CDR3 end, so that end is filled in from the germline J gene. This chain joins TRBV28 and TRBJ2-3; D may be TRBD1 (5 bases). The CDR3 is 14 residues long. The germline CDR1 and CDR2 sequences are MDHEN and SYDVKM. The chain's CDR3 is CASSSFRARLAQYF. The CDR3 bases that were read are TGTGCCAGCAGTTCCTTCAGGGCCCGGCTCGCG.

This clone has at least ten counts. Sequencing ends 3 residues short of the CDR3 end; the germline J gene provides the rest. The chain couples TRBV5-1 to TRBJ2-3; possible D gene TRBD1, 5 bases. The germline CDR1 and CDR2 sequences are SGHRS and YFSETQ. This CDR3 spans 15 amino acids. The CDR3 bases that were read are TGCGCCAGCAGCTTGGCCGGTAACAGGTTCTTGTCG. The encoded protein is CASSLAGNRFLS. The whole CDR3 sequence reads CASSLAGNRFLSQYF.

There are many counts of this clone. The CDR3 extends 3 residues past the end of the read, so its final part is completed from the germline J gene. This chain joins TRBV18 and TRBJ2-5; D may be TRBD2 (6 bases). CDR1 is KGHSH and CDR2 is LQKENI in the germline V gene. This CDR3 is built from 14 residues. The V end lost 3 bases, the J end lost 1 base, and 9 bases lay between the germline ends. The DNA read from the CDR3 is TGTGCCAGCTCACCGGCGGGGTTCCAAGAGACC. This encodes CASSPAGFQET. In full, the CDR3 is CASSPAGFQETQYF.

Many counts were recorded for this clone. From the germline J gene comes the end of the CDR3, since the read stops 3 residues before it. This chain links TRBV6-2 or TRBV6-3 with TRBJ1-2, with 8 nucleotides matching TRBD1. The length of the CDR3 is 12 residues. V trimming: 6 bases; J trimming: 4 bases; junction bases outside the gene matches: 1. Germline V gene sequence: CDR1 MNHEY, CDR2 SVGEGT. Incomplete CDR3 DNA: TGTGCCAGCAGGGACAGGGCCTATGGC. Encoded protein: CASRDRAYG. The CDR3, in full, reads CASRDRAYGYTF.

This clone was counted many times. The junction shows a germline mismatch at one end, possibly a read error. The read stops 3 residues short of the end of the CDR3; the missing end is completed from the germline J gene. The V and J genes are TRBV4-2 and TRBJ1-1; 7 bases agree with TRBD1. Germline V CDR1 and CDR2: LGHNA, YNFKEQ. CDR3 length: 15 amino acids. The DNA read from the CDR3 is TGCGCCAGCAGCCAAGAACGACAGGGAGATACTGAA. Translation: CASSQERQGDTE. The full CDR3 protein reads CASSQERQGDTEAFF.

At least ten counts were recorded for this clone. Read sequence stops 3 residues before the CDR3 end, and the germline J gene provides the missing end. The rearrangement uses TRBV5-1 and TRBJ2-2, with 10 bases aligning to TRBD2. The CDR3 sequence is 17 residues long. The V gene's germline CDR1 is SGHRS and CDR2 YFSETQ. V lost 4 bases to trimming and J lost 4 bases; unmatched junction nucleotides: 10. The CDR3 DNA, read in part, is TGCGCCAGCAGCCCACGGACTAGCGGTTGGATCACCGGGGAG. It encodes CASSPRTSGWITGE. The full-length CDR3 reads as CASSPRTSGWITGELFF. The entire variable domain, with the rest obtained from reference TRBV5-1 and TRBJ2-2, is as follows: KAGVTQTPRYLIKTRGQQVTLSCSPISGHRSVSWYQQTPGQGLQFLFEYFSETQRNKGNFPGRFSGRQFSNSRSEMNVSTLELGDSALYLCASSPRTSGWITGELFFGEGSRLTVL.

This clone was recorded many times. With the read ending 3 residues before the CDR3 end, the germline J gene is used to fill in that end. The chain carries TRBV5-1 and TRBJ2-5; D may be TRBD1 (6 bases). The CDR3 sequence is 15 residues long. V lost 3 bases and J lost 1, with 13 bases in between. Germline V gene data show CDR1 as SGHRS and CDR2 as YFSETQ. The CDR3 bases that were read are TGCGCCAGCAGCTACCAGGGGCATCTCCAAGAGACC. This codes for CASSYQGHLQET. The whole CDR3 reads CASSYQGHLQETQYF.

As regards this clone: The CDR3 end lies 3 residues beyond the end of the read and is filled in from the germline J gene. The chain employs TRBV20-1 and TRBJ2-5; TRBD2 agrees at 16 bases. Germline trimming cut 4 bases from V and 7 bases from J; bases unmatched to any gene: 6. This CDR3 region has 15 residues. Germline V gives CDR1 DFQATT, CDR2 SNEGSKA (reference sequence). CDR3 sequence: CSAMGLAGGGGTQYF. Incomplete CDR3 DNA: TGCAGTGCTATGGGACTAGCGGGAGGGGGCGGGACC.